Each of the 10 T cell receptor beta chains below was sequenced from the same sample in a study of blood T cell repertoires in COVID-19. Sequencing was performed with immunoSEQ multiplex PCR; in TCRdb, only in-frame clones are kept and a portion is missing. The sample consists of more than 200,000 clones, around nine tenths of them appearing once. Sample: PBMCs or T cells enriched from blood (not recorded which). These receptors originate from a young woman who had recovered from COVID-19.

V gene TRBV5-1 combines with J gene TRBJ1-2, with D hard to call. V was trimmed by 4 bases and J by 8 bases, leaving 18 bases between them. Per germline, CDR1 SGHRS and CDR2 YFSETQ. There are 14 residues in the CDR3. As DNA, the CDR3 is TGCGCCAGCAGCGAAGGATGGGAGGCGAGAGGCTACACCTTC. Translation: CASSEGWEARGYTF. The full variable domain, in which reference TRBV5-1 and TRBJ1-2 provide the parts outside the CDR3, is KAGVTQTPRYLIKTRGQQVTLSCSPISGHRSVSWYQQTPGQGLQFLFEYFSETQRNKGNFPGRFSGRQFSNSRSEMNVSTLELGDSALYLCASSEGWEARGYTFGSGTRLTVV.

V and J are TRBV28 and TRBJ1-6; D is perhaps TRBD1 (5 bases). V was shortened by 6 bases and J by 7 bases, with 19 bases between the two germline ends. Germline V gene data show CDR1 as MDHEN and CDR2 as SYDVKM. The CDR3 contains 16 residues. Written as DNA, the CDR3 is TGTGCCAGCAGAGTCTCGGATGGGGGGAACAATTCACCCCTCCACTTT. This translates into CASRVSDGGNNSPLHF.

This clone was found a few times. The chain recombines TRBV7-9 with TRBJ1-3, with D unclear. Looked up from germline, CDR1 is SEHNR and CDR2 is FQNEAQ (reference sequence). Trimming removed 4 bases at V and 3 bases at J, with 16 bases between. The CDR3 is 16 residues long. CDR3 amino acids: CASSSTNAGFGNTIYF. Written as DNA, the CDR3 is TGTGCCAGCAGCTCGACGAATGCGGGGTTTGGAAACACCATATATTTT.

The chain is built from TRBV7-9 and TRBJ2-1, with D tentatively TRBD1 (5 bases). CDR3 size: 13 residues. The ends were cut back, 5 bases at V and 13 bases at J, with 18 bases in the middle. Per the germline V gene, CDR1 is SEHNR and CDR2 is FQNEAQ (reference sequence). The DNA of the CDR3 is TGTGCCAGCAGCCCAATCGACAGTTGGGGTCAGTTCTTC. Translating it yields CASSPIDSWGQFF.

The chain recombines TRBV2 with TRBJ2-1; D is unresolved. Germline V gives CDR1 SNHLY, CDR2 FYNNEI. V was shortened by 4 bases and J by 6 bases, with 10 bases between the two germline ends. This CDR3 region has 13 residues. The CDR3 sequence is CASSVTRFNEQFF. For the CDR3, the DNA is TGTGCCAGCAGTGTTACCAGATTCAATGAGCAGTTCTTC.

The DNA for the CDR3 is TGTGCCAGCAGCCGCCCCGGCTATGGCTACACCTTC. As protein: CASSRPGYGYTF. The chain combines TRBV11-3 with TRBJ1-2; no firm D call. CDR1 is SGHNT and CDR2 is YENEEA in the germline V gene. V lost 5 bases, J lost 4 bases, and 8 bases lay in between. This CDR3 spans 12 amino acids.

The rearrangement uses TRBV19 and TRBJ1-2, with TRBD1 matching over 7 bases. This CDR3 is built from 14 residues. Germline V lookup: CDR1 LNHDA, CDR2 SQIVND (reference sequence). The V segment lost 5 bases and the J segment 4 bases; nucleotides outside the gene matches: 7. CDR3 sequence reads: CASSANRGPYGYTF. CDR3 sequence (DNA): TGTGCCAGTAGTGCCAACAGGGGCCCCTATGGCTACACCTTC.

The V call is TRBV19, the J call TRBJ1-2, with D unresolved. The ends were cut back, 3 bases at V and 1 base at J, with 12 bases in the middle. Germline CDR1 reads LNHDA; CDR2 reads SQIVND (reference sequence). CDR3 size: 15 residues. The CDR3 is CASSISPTSNYGYTF. CDR3 DNA sequence: TGTGCCAGTAGTATTTCCCCGACAAGTAACTATGGCTACACCTTC.

The chain links TRBV6-6 to TRBJ1-3, with a weak D call TRBD1 (6 bases). The germline CDR1 and CDR2 sequences are MNHNY and SVGAGI (reference sequence). CDR3 size: 14 residues. Trimming took 5 bases from V and 3 from J, leaving 11 bases between them. The CDR3 DNA is TGTGCCAGCAGTCCACAGGGTTATGGAAACACCATATATTTT. Its protein product is CASSPQGYGNTIYF.

This rearrangement joins TRBV7-2 to TRBJ1-1, with 7 bases fitting TRBD1. The CDR3 has 14 amino acids. The V and J ends lost 7 bases and 1 base, in that order; junction bases with no gene match: 6. Germline V CDR1 and CDR2: SGHTA, FQGNSA. For the CDR3, the DNA is TGTGCCAGCACCTCACAGGGGAGGAACACTGAAGCTTTCTTT. This encodes CASTSQGRNTEAFF.